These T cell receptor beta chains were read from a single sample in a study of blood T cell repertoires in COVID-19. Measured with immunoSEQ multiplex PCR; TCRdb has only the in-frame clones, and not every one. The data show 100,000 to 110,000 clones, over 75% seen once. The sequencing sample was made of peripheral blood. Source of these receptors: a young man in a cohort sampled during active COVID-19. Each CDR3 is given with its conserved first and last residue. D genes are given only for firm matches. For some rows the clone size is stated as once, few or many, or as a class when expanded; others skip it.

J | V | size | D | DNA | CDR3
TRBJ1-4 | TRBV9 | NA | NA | TGTGCCAGCAGCGTAGGGGGGCAGGGTACTAATGAAAAACTGTTTTTT | CASSVGGQGTNEKLFF
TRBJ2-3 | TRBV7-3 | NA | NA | TGTGCCAGCAGCTCGCTGGGAGCAGATACGCAGTATTTT | CASSSLGADTQYF
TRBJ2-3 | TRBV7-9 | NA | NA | TGTGCCAGCAGCTTATCATTAGCGGCAGATACGCAGTATTTT | CASSLSLAADTQYF
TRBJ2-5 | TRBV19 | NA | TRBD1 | TGTGCCAGTAGTGCCACCGGGACAGGGATATGGGGGTTGCAAGAGACCCAGTACTTC | CASSATGTGIWGLQETQYF
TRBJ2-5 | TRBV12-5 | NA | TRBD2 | TGTGCTAGTGGTTTGGGACTAGCGGGGGGGCGCGAGACCCAGTACTTC | CASGLGLAGGRETQYF
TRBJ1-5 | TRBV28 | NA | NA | TGTGCCAGCAGTTTAGTCGATCAGCCCCAGCATTTT | CASSLVDQPQHF
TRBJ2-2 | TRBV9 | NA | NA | TGTGCCAGCAGCGTCGGGGGAGCGAACACCGGGGAGCTGTTTTTT | CASSVGGANTGELFF
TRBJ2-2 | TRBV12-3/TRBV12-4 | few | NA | TGTGCCAGCTTGGCAGGGAACACCGGGGAGCTGTTTTTT | CASLAGNTGELFF
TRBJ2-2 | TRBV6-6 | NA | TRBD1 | TGTGCCAGCAGTCCCCAAACAGGGGCTGTAGGGACCGGGGAGCTGTTTTTT | CASSPQTGAVGTGELFF
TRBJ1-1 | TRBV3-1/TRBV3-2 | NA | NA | TGTGCCAGCAGTTGGGCCCCAGGGGCCACTGAAGCTTTCTTT | CASSWAPGATEAFF
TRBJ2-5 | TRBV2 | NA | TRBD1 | TGTGCCAGCAGTGCGGGACAGGGTGGTCAAAAAGAAGAGACCCAGTACTTC | CASSAGQGGQKEETQYF
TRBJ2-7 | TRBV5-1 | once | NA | TGCGCCAGCAGCTTGGCCGAGGGTTTAGAGCAGTACTTC | CASSLAEGLEQYF
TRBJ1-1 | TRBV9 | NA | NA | TGTGCCAGCAGGGAAAGAATTGGGGCCGTGAACACTGAAGCTTTCTTT | CASRERIGAVNTEAFF
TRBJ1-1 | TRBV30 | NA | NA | TGTGCCTGGGACGGGAGGGTGAACACTGAAGCTTTCTTT | CAWDGRVNTEAFF
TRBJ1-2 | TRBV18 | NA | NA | TGTGCCAGCTCACCAGAGGGTTGGGGCTACACCTTC | CASSPEGWGYTF
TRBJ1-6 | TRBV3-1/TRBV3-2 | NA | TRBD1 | TGTGCCAGCAGCCAGGACAGGGACTCACCCCTCCACTTT | CASSQDRDSPLHF
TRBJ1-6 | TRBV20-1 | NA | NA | TGCAGTGCTACTGACCCGAGCTCCTATAATTCACCCCTCCACTTT | CSATDPSSYNSPLHF
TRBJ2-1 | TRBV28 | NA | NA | TGTGCCAGCAGTTTAGGTGCGGGGCAGCAGTTCTTC | CASSLGAGQQFF
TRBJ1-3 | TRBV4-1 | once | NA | TGCGCCAGCAGCTTCAGGGTGGTTCCTGGAAACACCATATATTTT | CASSFRVVPGNTIYF
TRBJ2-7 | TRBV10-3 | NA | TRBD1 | TGTGCCATCAGTGAAGGGACAGGCGTTACCTACGAGCAGTACTTC | CAISEGTGVTYEQYF
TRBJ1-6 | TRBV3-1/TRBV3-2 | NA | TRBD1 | TGTGCCAGCAGCCAAGTGTCCGGACAGGGTCTCCACTTT | CASSQVSGQGLHF
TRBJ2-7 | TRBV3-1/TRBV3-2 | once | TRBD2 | TGTGCCAGCAGCCCAGAGTTTCCCCGTAGCGGGGGAGGATACGAGCAGTACTTC | CASSPEFPRSGGGYEQYF
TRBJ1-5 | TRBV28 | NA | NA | TGTGCCAGCAGCCCACCGGGTCAGCCCCAGCATTTT | CASSPPGQPQHF
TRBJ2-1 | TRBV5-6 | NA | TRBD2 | TGTGCCAGCAGCCTAGGAGCGGGGGGTTACAATGAGCAGTTCTTC | CASSLGAGGYNEQFF
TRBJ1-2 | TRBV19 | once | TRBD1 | TGTGCCAGTAGTATAGGGACAGGGAAAAACTATGGCTACACCTTC | CASSIGTGKNYGYTF
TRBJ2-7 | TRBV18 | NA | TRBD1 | TGTGCCAGCTCGTCGGGACAGGGGTACGAGCAGTACTTC | CASSSGQGYEQYF
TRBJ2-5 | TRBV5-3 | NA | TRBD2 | TGTAATTGGAGACGGGGGGGCCGGGAGACCCAGTACTTC | CNWRRGGRETQYF
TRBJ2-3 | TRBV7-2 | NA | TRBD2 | TGTGCCAGCAGCCTAGCGGGGGCCACAGATACGCAGTATTTT | CASSLAGATDTQYF
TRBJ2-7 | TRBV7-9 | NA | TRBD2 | TGTGCCAGCAGCTCGCCCGGGACTACCTACGAGCAGTACTTC | CASSSPGTTYEQYF
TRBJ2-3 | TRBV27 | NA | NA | TGTGCCAGCAGTTTAACAGGCGGTGCAGATACGCAGTATTTT | CASSLTGGADTQYF
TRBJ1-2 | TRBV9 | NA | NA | TGTGCCAGCAGCGTAGCTACAGCTACTGGTGGCTACACCTTC | CASSVATATGGYTF
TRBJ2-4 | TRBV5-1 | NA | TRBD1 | TGCGCCAGCACCTTAGCCGGGACAGGGACTCCGAGGGCCAAAAACATTCAGTACTTC | CASTLAGTGTPRAKNIQYF
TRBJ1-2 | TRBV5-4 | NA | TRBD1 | TGTGCCAGCAGCACAGGACAGGGGGCGCAGAGCTATGGCTACACCTTC | CASSTGQGAQSYGYTF
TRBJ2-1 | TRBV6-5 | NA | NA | TGTGCCAGCATCATGAGGAAAGAATACAATGAGCAGTTCTTC | CASIMRKEYNEQFF
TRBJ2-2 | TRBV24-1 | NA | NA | TGTGCCACCAGTGCCAGGGCCCCCGGGGAGCTGTTTTTT | CATSARAPGELFF
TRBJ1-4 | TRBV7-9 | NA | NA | TGTGCCAGCAGCTTCCCTTTCAACCCGACAGTACCTAATGAAAAACTGTTTTTT | CASSFPFNPTVPNEKLFF
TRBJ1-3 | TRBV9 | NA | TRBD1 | TGTGCCAGCAGCGTAGCTCAGGGGGCAGGGCAAAACACCATATATTTT | CASSVAQGAGQNTIYF
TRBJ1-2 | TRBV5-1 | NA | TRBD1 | TGCGCCAGCAGCCCCGGGACAGGGACCTATGGCTACACCTTC | CASSPGTGTYGYTF
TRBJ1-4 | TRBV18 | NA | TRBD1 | TGTGCCAGCTCACCCGTAAGAGGGCAGGGGGCAAGTGGAAAACTGTTTTTT | CASSPVRGQGASGKLFF
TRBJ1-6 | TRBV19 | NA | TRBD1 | TGTGCCAGTAGTAAGGACAGGGGGTATAATTCACCCCTCCACTTT | CASSKDRGYNSPLHF
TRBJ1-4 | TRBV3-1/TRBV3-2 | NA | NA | TGTGCCAGCAGCCGGGCAGTCGGGGCTAATGAAAAACTGTTTTTT | CASSRAVGANEKLFF
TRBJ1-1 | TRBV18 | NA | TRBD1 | TGTGCCAGCTCACCGGACAGGGTGGAAGCTTTCTTT | CASSPDRVEAFF
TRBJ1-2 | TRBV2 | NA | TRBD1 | TGTGCCAGCCGGGACAGCAATAACTATGGCTACACCTTC | CASRDSNNYGYTF
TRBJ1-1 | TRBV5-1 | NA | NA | TGCGCCAGCAGCTTGGCCCAGGACACTGAAGCTTTCTTT | CASSLAQDTEAFF
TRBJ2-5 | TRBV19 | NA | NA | TGTGCCAGTAGTATCGGGCGGGGCTCAGTCCGGGAGACCCAGTACTTC | CASSIGRGSVRETQYF